A selection of T cell receptor beta chains follows, all from one sample in a study of T-cell reconstitution after alpha-beta-depleted transplantation in children. TCRdb independently ran MiXCR on the PCR reads; one entry per CDR3 protein. Of about 610,000 distinct CDR3 sequences listed, 10% are singletons. Specimen: PBMCs from the stem cell graft donor, collected from the stem cell graft. The source is a human donor who donated a stem cell graft to a child with acute myeloid leukemia. CDR3s leave out the opening cysteine and the closing phenylalanine or tryptophan. The order of the fields is clone size, V gene, J gene, CDR3 length, CDR3 protein. Clone size, where shown, is once, few, many, or a class for clones that have expanded.

clone size: many
V gene: TRBV7-3
J gene: TRBJ2-3
CDR3 length: 13
CDR3 protein: ASRKTSLSTDTQY

clone size: many
V gene: TRBV25-1
J gene: TRBJ2-2
CDR3 length: 9
CDR3 protein: ASRGSGELF

clone size: few
V gene: TRBV30
J gene: TRBJ2-1
CDR3 length: 13
CDR3 protein: AWSSGTSSYNEQF

clone size: few
V gene: TRBV27
J gene: TRBJ2-3
CDR3 length: 12
CDR3 protein: ASSLTHGRDTQY

clone size: NA
V gene: TRBV28
J gene: TRBJ2-5
CDR3 length: 15
CDR3 protein: ASSPIPRLERQETQY

clone size: many
V gene: TRBV27
J gene: TRBJ2-1
CDR3 length: 9
CDR3 protein: ASSFIGEQF

clone size: many
V gene: TRBV5-1
J gene: TRBJ1-2
CDR3 length: 11
CDR3 protein: ASSYQENYGYT

clone size: many
V gene: TRBV29-1
J gene: TRBJ1-1
CDR3 length: 10
CDR3 protein: SVDGDNTEAF

clone size: NA
V gene: TRBV19
J gene: TRBJ2-7
CDR3 length: 14
CDR3 protein: ASSISPGQTSYEQY

clone size: few
V gene: TRBV7-9
J gene: TRBJ2-1
CDR3 length: 13
CDR3 protein: ASSLRSSLYNEQF

clone size: NA
V gene: TRBV12-3/TRBV12-4
J gene: TRBJ2-1
CDR3 length: 14
CDR3 protein: ASQGLAGDRYNEQF

clone size: few
V gene: TRBV18
J gene: TRBJ2-1
CDR3 length: 16
CDR3 protein: ASSPRASGKEGEDEQF

clone size: few
V gene: TRBV20-1
J gene: TRBJ1-2
CDR3 length: 11
CDR3 protein: SAYQSGTDGYT

clone size: NA
V gene: TRBV11-1
J gene: TRBJ2-5
CDR3 length: 16
CDR3 protein: ASSLRSLGQPRRETQY

clone size: many
V gene: TRBV11-2
J gene: TRBJ2-4
CDR3 length: 16
CDR3 protein: ASSKNLGQQLAKNIQY

clone size: few
V gene: TRBV4-3
J gene: TRBJ2-5
CDR3 length: 17
CDR3 protein: ASSQDRRGLTPYQETQY

clone size: NA
V gene: TRBV12-3/TRBV12-4
J gene: TRBJ2-3
CDR3 length: 11
CDR3 protein: ASSLLPGALGY

clone size: many
V gene: TRBV4-3
J gene: TRBJ2-7
CDR3 length: 11
CDR3 protein: ASSRDWTYEQY

clone size: NA
V gene: TRBV7-9
J gene: TRBJ2-2
CDR3 length: 14
CDR3 protein: ASSLSTGAGTGELF

clone size: NA
V gene: TRBV7-9
J gene: TRBJ2-1
CDR3 length: 15
CDR3 protein: ASSLGVETRGGNEQF

clone size: many
V gene: TRBV12-3/TRBV12-4
J gene: TRBJ2-7
CDR3 length: 14
CDR3 protein: ASRPQAGVGPGEQY

clone size: many
V gene: TRBV20-1
J gene: TRBJ2-7
CDR3 length: 12
CDR3 protein: SAYTGQGRYEQY

clone size: few
V gene: TRBV20-1
J gene: TRBJ2-7
CDR3 length: 12
CDR3 protein: SASLAALGYEQY

clone size: few
V gene: TRBV6-1
J gene: TRBJ2-1
CDR3 length: 12
CDR3 protein: ASSRGLNNNEQF

clone size: NA
V gene: TRBV20-1
J gene: TRBJ2-7
CDR3 length: 14
CDR3 protein: SARDMGQGATYEQY

clone size: NA
V gene: TRBV6-5
J gene: TRBJ2-3
CDR3 length: 15
CDR3 protein: ASSSTRTSGRTDTQY

clone size: NA
V gene: TRBV7-9
J gene: TRBJ2-1
CDR3 length: 13
CDR3 protein: ASPKQRGLEHEQF

clone size: NA
V gene: TRBV30
J gene: TRBJ2-5
CDR3 length: 10
CDR3 protein: ACNKGDETQY

clone size: NA
V gene: TRBV29-1
J gene: TRBJ2-3
CDR3 length: 10
CDR3 protein: SVLKPADTQY

clone size: few
V gene: TRBV5-1
J gene: TRBJ2-3
CDR3 length: 13
CDR3 protein: ASSSRGPRTDTQY

clone size: few
V gene: TRBV6-5
J gene: TRBJ2-4
CDR3 length: 15
CDR3 protein: ASSYQPGESAPGIQY

clone size: NA
V gene: TRBV28
J gene: TRBJ2-1
CDR3 length: 11
CDR3 protein: ASSSSYRNEQF

clone size: many
V gene: TRBV25-1
J gene: TRBJ2-1
CDR3 length: 11
CDR3 protein: ATGLAGSNEQF

clone size: many
V gene: TRBV6-1
J gene: TRBJ2-7
CDR3 length: 10
CDR3 protein: ASQDRIYEQY

clone size: NA
V gene: TRBV25-1
J gene: TRBJ2-5
CDR3 length: 11
CDR3 protein: ASRAIGSETQY

clone size: few
V gene: TRBV7-9
J gene: TRBJ2-7
CDR3 length: 10
CDR3 protein: ASSADNYEQY

clone size: few
V gene: TRBV6-1
J gene: TRBJ2-5
CDR3 length: 14
CDR3 protein: ASSDQAGAVEETQY

clone size: many
V gene: TRBV5-1
J gene: TRBJ2-2
CDR3 length: 13
CDR3 protein: ASSLRARGTGELF

clone size: NA
V gene: TRBV25-1
J gene: TRBJ2-1
CDR3 length: 15
CDR3 protein: ASSESGTGGLYNEQF

clone size: many
V gene: TRBV12-3/TRBV12-4
J gene: TRBJ2-1
CDR3 length: 15
CDR3 protein: ASSPSGIWGLANEQF

clone size: few
V gene: TRBV20-1
J gene: TRBJ2-1
CDR3 length: 13
CDR3 protein: SAAPSGRIRNEQF

clone size: few
V gene: TRBV4-2
J gene: TRBJ2-1
CDR3 length: 16
CDR3 protein: ASSPPGTRPTASNEQF

clone size: NA
V gene: TRBV7-7
J gene: TRBJ2-1
CDR3 length: 12
CDR3 protein: ASSLVGAGDEQF

clone size: many
V gene: TRBV9
J gene: TRBJ2-3
CDR3 length: 14
CDR3 protein: ASSLTSEKSTDTQY

clone size: once
V gene: TRBV29-1
J gene: TRBJ2-5
CDR3 length: 11
CDR3 protein: SVHPGGLKAQY

clone size: many
V gene: TRBV4-3
J gene: TRBJ1-4
CDR3 length: 12
CDR3 protein: ASSPGQGYEKLF

clone size: NA
V gene: TRBV5-1
J gene: TRBJ1-2
CDR3 length: 12
CDR3 protein: ASSLYGKEEGYT

clone size: many
V gene: TRBV5-6
J gene: TRBJ1-1
CDR3 length: 11
CDR3 protein: ASSLSPNTEAF

clone size: NA
V gene: TRBV6-2/TRBV6-3
J gene: TRBJ2-7
CDR3 length: 12
CDR3 protein: ASRPESGTYEQY